This is a list of T cell receptor beta chains from one sample in a study of cytomegalovirus exposure and HLA in healthy donors. Libraries were prepared by immunoSEQ multiplex PCR; TCRdb keeps only in-frame clonotypes and omits some of them. The table lists 150,000 to 200,000 clones, around 84% of them singletons. The source material was PBMCs. These receptors came from a girl aged 2-15 years in good health and CMV-seropositive. Each CDR3 is given with its conserved first and last residue. A D gene is named only where the DNA matches it firmly. A clone size is listed for some rows: how often the clone was seen (once, few, many), or a class if it is expanded.

V	D	J	size	DNA	CDR3
TRBV6-5	-	TRBJ2-2	-	TGTGCCAGCAGCCTAGGGGCAATTTTCACCGGGGAGCTGTTTTTT	CASSLGAIFTGELFF
TRBV4-1	TRBD1	TRBJ1-1	-	TGCGCCAGCAGCCAAGTCTGGGACAGAAAAAACACTGAAGCTTTCTTT	CASSQVWDRKNTEAFF
TRBV27	TRBD2	TRBJ2-7	-	TGTGCCAGCAGTTCCCCGGGGGGGTCCGAGCAGTACTTC	CASSSPGGSEQYF
TRBV2	-	TRBJ2-2	-	TGTGCCAGCGATTTTGGGGGCCGATTTGCGGCCCTGACCGGGGAGCTGTTTTTT	CASDFGGRFAALTGELFF
TRBV9	-	TRBJ2-7	-	TGTGCCAGCAGCGTGGACGGAGGGCCTCACCCCTACGAGCAGTACTTC	CASSVDGGPHPYEQYF
TRBV5-5	-	TRBJ2-3	-	TGTGCCAGCAGCTTGACGGGGGGCCTTGGGGATACGCAGTATTTT	CASSLTGGLGDTQYF
TRBV6-5	TRBD1	TRBJ2-7	-	TGTGCCAGCAGTCGGGACAGGAGCTCCTACGAGCAGTACTTC	CASSRDRSSYEQYF
TRBV29-1	TRBD2	TRBJ2-1	-	TGCAGCGTTGGAAGCGGGGGTACTACCAATGAGCAGTTCTTC	CSVGSGGTTNEQFF
TRBV6-1	TRBD1	TRBJ1-4	once	TGTGCCAGCAGTGGACTCAGGGGGAGTATTAATGAAAAACTGTTTTTT	CASSGLRGSINEKLFF
TRBV11-1	-	TRBJ2-6	-	TGTGCCAGCAGCTTAAACAGTCAGAGCTCTGGGGCCAACGTCCTGACTTTC	CASSLNSQSSGANVLTF
TRBV6-4	TRBD2	TRBJ2-7	-	TGTGCCGGAGGCGGTAGCGGGAGGTGCGAGCAGTACTTC	CAGGGSGRCEQYF
TRBV4-1	-	TRBJ2-7	once	TGCGCCAGCAGCCAAGATCTATCTTCGGGCGAGCAGTACTTC	CASSQDLSSGEQYF
TRBV14	-	TRBJ2-7	-	TGTGCCAGCAGCCTTGATCATAGAGCCTACGAGCAGTACTTC	CASSLDHRAYEQYF
TRBV6-1	-	TRBJ2-3	many	TGTGCCAGCAGTGAACAGGGCACAGATACGCAGTATTTT	CASSEQGTDTQYF
TRBV29-1	TRBD1	TRBJ2-2	once	TGCAGCGTCGACCGTCCGGACAGGGGGACCGGGGAGCTGTTTTTT	CSVDRPDRGTGELFF
TRBV6-1	TRBD2	TRBJ2-1	-	TGTGCCAGCAGTGAAGAGCCTAGCGGGGGGGATGAGCAGTTCTTC	CASSEEPSGGDEQFF
TRBV5-4	TRBD1	TRBJ2-6	-	TGTGCCAGCAGCTCTGGGACAGGGGTAGGGGCCAACGTCCTGACTTTC	CASSSGTGVGANVLTF
TRBV13	TRBD1	TRBJ2-7	-	TGTGCCAGCAGCGTGGGACAGGGGAACTACGAGCAGTACTTC	CASSVGQGNYEQYF
TRBV2	TRBD2	TRBJ2-3	-	TGTGCCAGCAGTGAAGGACTAGCTCGCACAGATACGCAGTATTTT	CASSEGLARTDTQYF
TRBV28	-	TRBJ1-4	-	TGTGCCAGCAGTTTATCCGGGACCGCGGGGGGACTGTTTTTT	CASSLSGTAGGLFF
TRBV5-1	-	TRBJ2-3	-	TGCGCCAGCAGCTTCGATAATAGCCTGATGCAGCAGTATTTT	CASSFDNSLMQQYF
TRBV7-8	-	TRBJ2-7	-	TGTGCCAGCAGCTTAGGAGCAGGGTCCCACGAGCAGTACTTC	CASSLGAGSHEQYF
TRBV7-6	TRBD2	TRBJ2-1	-	TGTGCCAGCAGCCATATAGAAAGACTAGCGGGAGCCAATGAGCAGTTCTTC	CASSHIERLAGANEQFF
TRBV28	TRBD1	TRBJ1-4	once	TGTGCCAGCAGTGTACTCTCAGGGGGCACAGCTAATGAAAAACTGTTTTTT	CASSVLSGGTANEKLFF
TRBV5-1	TRBD2	TRBJ2-3	-	TGCGCCAGCAGCCCGGGACTAGCGGGCCTACTGGCTGGCACAGATACGCAGTATTTT	CASSPGLAGLLAGTDTQYF
TRBV6-5	-	TRBJ1-1	-	TGTGCCAGCAGTTACTCTCCGCGTCAAGGGGGTACTGAAGCTTTCTTT	CASSYSPRQGGTEAFF
TRBV12-5	-	TRBJ1-1	-	TGTGCTAGTGGTTTGGTACTCGGGGTAGGGAACACTGAAGCTTTCTTT	CASGLVLGVGNTEAFF
TRBV11-2	TRBD1	TRBJ1-2	once	TGTGCCAGCAGCTTAGGGCCCGGGACAGGGGGCTCTGGCTACACCTTC	CASSLGPGTGGSGYTF
TRBV5-4	TRBD2	TRBJ2-5	-	TGTGCCAGCAGCTTGTGGACGGGAGGAGGAGAGACCCAGTACTTC	CASSLWTGGGETQYF
TRBV6-1	TRBD2	TRBJ2-3	-	TGTGCCAGCGAATGGCTAGCGGCGACAGATACGCAGTATTTT	CASEWLAATDTQYF
TRBV12-5	-	TRBJ2-7	-	TGTGCTAGTGGCCTCTTGATGGGCGCCGAGCAGTACTTC	CASGLLMGAEQYF
TRBV28	-	TRBJ2-5	-	TGTGCCAGCAGTTTCCTCCGCCAGGCGGGGGAGACCCAGTACTTC	CASSFLRQAGETQYF
TRBV28	TRBD1	TRBJ1-2	-	TGTGCCAGCAGGGAACAGGGGGTAGACGTCTATGGCTACACCTTC	CASREQGVDVYGYTF
TRBV2	-	TRBJ1-4	few	TGTGCCAGCAATAGTTACAGCTCCGTCGGTGAAAAACTGTTTTTT	CASNSYSSVGEKLFF
TRBV9	-	TRBJ2-3	few	TGTGCCAGCAGCAGCGGGCGGGTGGGGGTAGATACGCAGTATTTT	CASSSGRVGVDTQYF
TRBV5-1	-	TRBJ1-3	few	TGCGCCAGCAGCTCAGGCTCTGGAAACACCATATATTTT	CASSSGSGNTIYF
TRBV2	-	TRBJ2-1	-	TGTGCCAGCAGTCAATACAATGAGCAGTTCTTC	CASSQYNEQFF
TRBV9	TRBD1	TRBJ1-1	-	TGTGCCAGCAGCGGGACAGGGGATCCTGAAGCTTTCTTT	CASSGTGDPEAFF
TRBV7-9	TRBD1	TRBJ1-1	-	TGTGCCAGCAGCTCCGCAGGGACAGGGGATCCTGAAGCTTTCTTT	CASSSAGTGDPEAFF
TRBV13	-	TRBJ2-7	-	TGTGCCAGCAGCTTCCCTGGGCCCTACGAGCAGTACTTC	CASSFPGPYEQYF
TRBV30	TRBD1	TRBJ1-5	-	TGTGCCTCGGGACAGAGCAATCAGCCCCAGCATTTT	CASGQSNQPQHF
TRBV6-6	TRBD2	TRBJ2-7	-	TGTGCCAGCAGTTACGGTGCGGGGGGCAGCTCCTACGAGCAGTACTTC	CASSYGAGGSSYEQYF
TRBV5-1	TRBD2	TRBJ2-1	-	TGCGCCAGCAGCTCCCTTAGCGGGAGCTCCTACAATGAGCAGTTCTTC	CASSSLSGSSYNEQFF
TRBV5-1	-	TRBJ1-6	-	TGCGCCAGCAGCTGGACAGATAATTCACCCCTCCACTTT	CASSWTDNSPLHF
TRBV5-4	TRBD1	TRBJ1-3	once	TGTGCCAGCAGTCACAGGGGGCCTGGAAACACCATATATTTT	CASSHRGPGNTIYF
TRBV27	-	TRBJ2-7	-	TGTGCCAGCAGTTTTGCCGAGACCTACGAGCAGTACTTC	CASSFAETYEQYF
TRBV30	-	TRBJ1-1	few	TGTGCCTGGAGTGAAGTAGGGGATCGCACTGAAGCTTTCTTT	CAWSEVGDRTEAFF
TRBV6-1	-	TRBJ2-3	-	TGTGCCAGCAGTGAATTGGAGTCGTGGGATACGCAGTATTTT	CASSELESWDTQYF
TRBV4-2	-	TRBJ1-3	-	TGTGCCAGCAGCCCACTAAGCGTGCAGGGCCCTGGAAACACCATATATTTT	CASSPLSVQGPGNTIYF
TRBV2	TRBD2	TRBJ2-3	-	TGTGCCAGCAGGGGCAGACTAGCGGGAGAGGACGCGCAGTATTTT	CASRGRLAGEDAQYF
TRBV5-4	TRBD2	TRBJ2-3	-	TGTGCCAGTAGCGTAACTAGCGGAAACACAGATACGCAGTATTTT	CASSVTSGNTDTQYF
TRBV5-1	TRBD1	TRBJ2-7	-	TGCGCCAGCAGCACTACCGGGACAGGGTATACCTACGAGCAGTACTTC	CASSTTGTGYTYEQYF
TRBV4-1	TRBD1	TRBJ1-1	-	TGCGCCAGCAGCCACGGGACAGCCGGGACAGAAGCTTTCTTT	CASSHGTAGTEAFF
TRBV6-5	-	TRBJ1-1	few	TGTGCCAGCAGCCGGTCGCCCAGGGACACTGAAGCTTTCTTT	CASSRSPRDTEAFF
TRBV29-1	-	TRBJ1-1	-	TGCAGCGTTGACGGGAGGGGCACTGAAGCTTTCTTT	CSVDGRGTEAFF
TRBV13	TRBD1	TRBJ2-1	-	TGTGCCAGCAGCTTAGGAGTGGGACAGGATTACAATGAGCAGTTCTTC	CASSLGVGQDYNEQFF
TRBV6-5	-	TRBJ2-7	-	TGTGCCAGCAGTTACTCGTTCCCCAGGCCTCGGGAGCAGTACTTC	CASSYSFPRPREQYF
TRBV9	-	TRBJ2-7	-	TGTGCCAGCAGCCCAACAGGGCGCTACGAGCAGTACTTC	CASSPTGRYEQYF
TRBV19	TRBD1	TRBJ1-5	-	TGTGCCCACGGTGGACAGGGCGGCTATAGCAATCAGCCCCAGCATTTT	CAHGGQGGYSNQPQHF